Below, 29 T cell receptor beta chains from the same sample are listed, as sequenced in a study of lymphopenia after photon versus proton radiotherapy. Profiling relied on immunoSEQ multiplex PCR, and the TCRdb table lists in-frame clones only, not all of them. This table holds tens of thousands of clones, approximately 90% found once. This specimen was peripheral blood, taken from a patient treated with proton-based radiotherapy. All receptors derive from a man older than 75 with esophageal cancer.

This clone was seen only once. The chain recombines TRBV27 with TRBJ2-7; unclear D gene. Germline CDR1 MNHEY, CDR2 SMNVEV (reference sequence). Trimming cost V 7 bases and J 5 bases, with 9 bases left between them. The CDR3 has 11 residues. This chain's CDR3 is CASKRRDEQYF. The CDR3 bases are TGTGCCAGCAAAAGAAGGGACGAGCAGTACTTC.

The gene calls are TRBV29-1 and TRBJ2-3, with 9 positions matching TRBD1. With 3 bases clipped from V and 2 bases from J, the junction kept 6 bases outside the gene matches. The CDR3 runs to 15 residues. Germline CDR1 reads SQVTM; CDR2 reads ANQGSEA. For the CDR3, the DNA is TGCAGCGTTGACCGGACAGGGGTAGACACAGATACGCAGTATTTT. This translates into CSVDRTGVDTDTQYF.

The CDR3 here is CASSRGRMNTEAFF. The CDR3 DNA follows: TGTGCCAGCTCACGGGGACGTATGAACACTGAAGCTTTCTTT. The gene calls are TRBV18 and TRBJ1-1; maybe TRBD1 (5 bases). The germline CDR1 and CDR2 sequences are KGHSH and LQKENI. This CDR3 comprises 14 residues. Trimming pared 4 bases from V and 0 bases from J, leaving 9 bases between.

The chain combines TRBV5-1 with TRBJ1-2; no reliable D call. From germline, CDR1 is SGHRS and CDR2 YFSETQ. CDR3 size: 15 residues. The V end lost 5 bases, the J end lost 6 bases, and 20 bases lay between the germline ends. CDR3 sequence reads: CASRLGMSGSDGYTF. The CDR3 DNA reads TGCGCCAGCAGGCTGGGGATGTCAGGATCCGATGGCTACACCTTC.

V and J are TRBV2 and TRBJ2-2; TRBD1 matches 8 bases. The CDR3 is 14 amino acids. The J segment lost 2 bases and the V segment lost 8 bases, leaving 4 bases of the junction unmatched. CDR1 SNHLY and CDR2 FYNNEI come from the germline V gene. CDR3 sequence reads: CASRDRINTGELFF. In nucleotides, the CDR3 is TGTGCCAGCCGGGACAGGATAAACACCGGGGAGCTGTTTTTT.

This clone was observed a single time. The J gene is TRBJ1-1, the V gene TRBV10-3; the D gene is possibly TRBD1 (5 bases). The length of the CDR3 is 17 residues. Per germline, CDR1 ENHRY and CDR2 SYGVKD. The germline V and J ends were trimmed by 1 base and 6 bases, with 21 bases remaining between them. The CDR3 spells CAISEWGRDSLYAEAFF. CDR3 DNA: TGTGCCATCAGTGAGTGGGGCCGGGACTCCCTTTACGCTGAAGCTTTCTTT.

The V and J genes are TRBV5-4 and TRBJ2-7; 10 bases map to TRBD1. The V gene end was trimmed by 7 bases and the J gene end by 3 bases; junction bases not matched to a gene: 16. The CDR3 length is 17 residues. Germline-derived CDR1 and CDR2 are SGHNT and YYREEE (reference sequence). The CDR3 nucleotides read TGTGCCAGCGGCTCTTTCTTGGGGAGGGACAGGGGCTACGAGCAGTACTTC. This encodes CASGSFLGRDRGYEQYF.

The rearrangement links TRBV6-5 to TRBJ1-6; weak D call: TRBD1 (6 bases). V dropped 2 bases and J dropped 9 bases, with 14 bases sitting between them. The CDR3 is 15 residues long. Germline lookup yields CDR1 MNHEY and CDR2 SVGAGI. The CDR3 nucleotides are TGTGCCAGCAGTTACGTACAGGGTAATGGTTCACCCCTCCACTTT. Its protein product is CASSYVQGNGSPLHF.

The CDR3 DNA reads as TGTGCTAGTGGCTTCCATATGTTTAGGCTTGGCTTTGGGCAGGGGGTGTTCGAGCAGTACTTC. Translating gives CASGFHMFRLGFGQGVFEQYF. V and J are TRBV12-5 and TRBJ2-7; 7 bases agree with TRBD1. J was trimmed by 6 bases and V by 6 bases; bases with no gene match: 32. Germline lookup yields CDR1 LGHNT and CDR2 FRNRAP. The CDR3 totals 21 residues.

The rearrangement links TRBV4-2 to TRBJ1-2; 7 nucleotides agree with TRBD1. The germline V gene encodes CDR1 LGHNA and CDR2 YNFKEQ. V shed 8 bases, J shed 1 base, and the junction held 10 bases outside the gene matches. The CDR3 runs to 15 residues. The DNA of the CDR3 is TGTGCCAGCCGATACCGGGACAGCCTTAACTATGGCTACACCTTC. The encoded protein is CASRYRDSLNYGYTF.

The V call is TRBV7-2, the J call TRBJ1-2, with 7 bases lining up with TRBD1. Germline loops: CDR1 SGHTA, CDR2 FQGNSA. The CDR3 loop spans 15 amino acids. With V trimmed by 1 base and J by 5 bases, 7 bases remained unmatched. The CDR3 region has the DNA TGTGCCAGCAGCTTAGGGACAGGAGAAATATATGGCTACACCTTC. Translated, it gives CASSLGTGEIYGYTF.

The V call is TRBV10-3, the J call TRBJ2-1; TRBD2 is a possible D gene (6 bases). Trimming left V 4 bases short and J 0 bases short, with 19 bases between. The CDR3 sequence is 18 residues long. CDR1 is ENHRY and CDR2 is SYGVKD in the germline V gene. CDR3 sequence reads: CAISVSSPLAVSYNEQFF. Written as DNA, the CDR3 is TGTGCCATCAGTGTAAGTTCGCCGTTAGCGGTCTCCTACAATGAGCAGTTCTTC.

The chain joins TRBV6-6 to TRBJ2-4, with D possibly being TRBD1 or TRBD2 (5 bases each). Germline CDR1 and CDR2: MNHNY and SVGAGI (reference sequence). V dropped 2 bases and J dropped 8 bases, with 16 bases sitting between them. This CDR3 region has 15 residues. CDR3 in amino acids: CASSYPGTRQDIQYF. In DNA form, the CDR3 reads TGTGCCAGCAGTTACCCCGGGACGCGCCAGGACATTCAGTACTTC.

V and J are TRBV11-2 and TRBJ2-7, with TRBD2 matching 8 bases. Per the germline V gene, CDR1 is SGHAT and CDR2 is FQNNGV. Trimming took 4 bases from V and 5 from J; bases not matched to a gene: 16. The CDR3 totals 17 residues. The CDR3 protein is CASSSSPLRGGTDEQYF. Here the CDR3 DNA reads TGTGCCAGCAGCTCCTCCCCCCTCCGGGGGGGGACGGACGAGCAGTACTTC.

The gene calls are TRBV27 and TRBJ2-3; a possible D gene is TRBD1 (6 bases). Germline V lookup: CDR1 MNHEY, CDR2 SMNVEV (reference sequence). The V end was cut by 0 bases, the J end by 6 bases, with 13 bases between. This CDR3 is 15 amino acids long. The CDR3 region is CASSLSTGVSDTQYF. For the CDR3, the DNA is TGTGCCAGCAGTTTATCGACAGGTGTATCGGATACGCAGTATTTT.

The CDR3 nucleotides are TGTGCCAGTAGTATCGCCCTGGTTCTGGGGGACCTCAATAGCAATCAGCCCCAGCATTTT. This translates into CASSIALVLGDLNSNQPQHF. The chain links TRBV19 to TRBJ1-5; tentatively, D is TRBD1 (5 bases). Germline V gene lookup returns CDR1 LNHDA and CDR2 SQIVND (reference sequence). The CDR3 totals 20 residues. The V end was cut by 3 bases, the J end by 0 bases, with 24 bases between. The full variable domain, rest sourced from reference TRBV19 and TRBJ1-5, is DGGITQSPKYLFRKEGQNVTLSCEQNLNHDAMYWYRQDPGQGLRLIYYSQIVNDFQKGDIAEGYSVSREKKESFPLTVTSAQKNPTAFYLCASSIALVLGDLNSNQPQHFGDGTRLSIL.

V is TRBV13 and J is TRBJ1-1; D might be TRBD1 (6 bases). Germline values: CDR1 PRHDT, CDR2 FYEKMQ (reference sequence). The CDR3 length is 14 residues. V was shortened by 2 bases and J by 2 bases, with 9 bases between the two germline ends. The CDR3 protein is CASSLIGGNTEAFF. The DNA of the CDR3 is TGTGCCAGCAGCTTAATAGGGGGTAACACTGAAGCTTTCTTT.

The CDR3 bases are TGTGCCAGCAGTCGGGACATGTGGGACAACAACATTCAGTACTTC. This encodes CASSRDMWDNNIQYF. This sequence joins TRBV6-5 and TRBJ2-4; weak D call: TRBD1 (6 bases). The CDR3 extends over 15 amino acids. Germline CDR1 MNHEY, CDR2 SVGAGI. Deletions cut 5 bases from V and 7 bases from J, with 18 bases between.

The rearrangement uses TRBV5-8 and TRBJ1-1; weak D call: TRBD1 (6 bases). Germline V gene data show CDR1 as SGHTS and CDR2 as YDEGEE. The CDR3 has 12 residues. The ends were cut back, 4 bases at V and 8 bases at J, with 12 bases in the middle. The CDR3 loop is CASSRRGTEAFF. The DNA for the CDR3 is TGTGCCAGCAGCCGGCGGGGGACAGAAGCTTTCTTT.

V and J are TRBV5-1 and TRBJ2-5; 8 nucleotides agree with TRBD2. This CDR3 is 13 amino acids long. V lost 2 bases to trimming and J lost 5 bases; unmatched junction nucleotides: 2. Germline CDR1 SGHRS, CDR2 YFSETQ. The CDR3 loop is CASSFSGGETQYF. The CDR3, as DNA: TGCGCCAGCAGCTTTTCGGGAGGGGAGACCCAGTACTTC. Filled out from reference TRBV5-1 and TRBJ2-5, the complete variable domain reads KAGVTQTPRYLIKTRGQQVTLSCSPISGHRSVSWYQQTPGQGLQFLFEYFSETQRNKGNFPGRFSGRQFSNSRSEMNVSTLELGDSALYLCASSFSGGETQYFGPGTRLLVL.

There are a few counts of this clone. V is TRBV7-9 and J is TRBJ2-7; D is uncertain. Trimming removed 1 base at V and 8 bases at J, with 12 bases between. The CDR3 runs 13 residues. CDR1 and CDR2 from the germline V gene are SEHNR and FQNEAQ (reference sequence). In DNA, the CDR3 is TGTGCCAGCAGCTTAGGAGCCATGGGAAAGCAGTACTTC. It encodes CASSLGAMGKQYF.

The chain carries TRBV5-6 and TRBJ1-6, with no clear D. Germline V gene lookup returns CDR1 SGHDT and CDR2 YYEEEE. V lost 2 bases and J 7 bases, leaving 10 bases between the germline ends. The CDR3 spans 14 residues. The CDR3 spells CASSFDLGNSPLHF. The CDR3 DNA reads as TGTGCCAGCAGCTTCGATTTAGGGAATTCACCCCTCCACTTT. The variable domain in full, with the rest retrieved from reference TRBV5-6 and TRBJ1-6, is DAGVTQSPTHLIKTRGQQVTLRCSPKSGHDTVSWYQQALGQGPQFIFQYYEEEERQRGNFPDRFSGHQFPNYSSELNVNALLLGDSALYLCASSFDLGNSPLHFGNGTRLTVT.

This clone showed up just a few times. The genes are TRBV30 and TRBJ1-6; D is ambiguous. CDR3 length: 12 amino acids. Trimming took off 2 bases at V and 10 bases at J, with 9 bases between the two ends. Germline V lookup: CDR1 GTSNPN, CDR2 SVGIG (reference sequence). CDR3 DNA: TGTGCCTGGAGTATTTCCAACTCACCCCTCCACTTT. Amino acid sequence: CAWSISNSPLHF.

This clone was seen only once. The CDR3 nucleotides are TGTGCCAGCAGCCCACTGGGCCAGCCCTATGGCTACACCTTC. Protein: CASSPLGQPYGYTF. This sequence joins TRBV5-6 and TRBJ1-2; D unresolved. This CDR3 has 14 residues. Germline CDR1 and CDR2: SGHDT and YYEEEE. Trimming cost V 4 bases and J 4 bases, with 14 bases left between them.

The chain carries TRBV5-6 and TRBJ1-5, with 7 bases fitting TRBD1. J was trimmed by 3 bases and V by 0 bases; bases with no gene match: 9. CDR1 and CDR2 from the germline V gene are SGHDT and YYEEEE. CDR3 length: 17 residues. CDR3 bases: TGTGCCAGCAGCTTGGGTATCCTGGACAGGTACAATCAGCCCCAGCATTTT. It specifies CASSLGILDRYNQPQHF.

The V gene is TRBV5-4, the J gene TRBJ1-5, with 10 bases identical to TRBD1. Germline V lookup: CDR1 SGHNT, CDR2 YYREEE (reference sequence). The J segment lost 6 bases and the V segment lost 4 bases, leaving 7 bases of the junction unmatched. The CDR3 is 15 residues long. Written as DNA, the CDR3 is TGTGCCAGCAGCCTGGGGACAGGGGACGGTCAGCCCCAGCATTTT. Encoded protein: CASSLGTGDGQPQHF.

This chain connects TRBV27 to TRBJ2-1; 9 nucleotides match TRBD1. V lost 4 bases and J lost 0; bases outside the gene matches: 10. The CDR3 contains 18 residues. The germline V gene has CDR1 MNHEY and CDR2 SMNVEV (reference sequence). The CDR3 reads CASSSGQGRVSSYNEQFF. Written as DNA, the CDR3 is TGTGCCAGCAGTTCAGGACAGGGGAGGGTTTCCTCCTACAATGAGCAGTTCTTC.

The chain joins TRBV7-9 to TRBJ2-1; 8 bases are shared with TRBD1. The germline V gene has CDR1 SEHNR and CDR2 FQNEAQ (reference sequence). Trimming at V came to 5 bases and at J to 8 bases, leaving 5 bases not matched to a gene. The length of the CDR3 is 13 residues. CDR3 sequence (DNA): TGTGCCAGCAGCCGGACAGGGCCCTATGAGCAGTTCTTC. Its translation: CASSRTGPYEQFF.

The CDR3 DNA follows: TGTGCCAGCAGCCCCTCGGGACCGAACAATGAGCAGTTCTTC. This translates into CASSPSGPNNEQFF. V is TRBV7-3 and J is TRBJ2-1; either TRBD1 or TRBD2 may fit D (5 bases each). This CDR3 contains 14 residues. Germline V CDR1 and CDR2: SGHTA, FQGTGA. The V gene lost 5 bases and the J gene lost 5 bases, with 13 bases spanning the gap.